Ten or more counts support the clone carrying this T cell receptor beta chain. Noted time point: before trial treatment. Low-dose radiotherapy, low-dose cyclophosphamide, aspirin, ipilimumab and nivolumab were all given to the donors. Germline V gene data show CDR1 as SGHNT and CDR2 as YYREEE (reference sequence). The V and J ends lost 3 bases and 7 bases, in that order; junction bases with no gene match: 7. CDR3 length: 15 amino acids. Both TCRalpha and TCRbeta chains were reverse transcribed with V-gene-specific primers. Using a constant-region primer together with a V-primer adapter, TCRs were subjected to 20 PCR cycles of amplification. Each CDR3 protein gets one entry after TCRdb re-called the reads with MiXCR. The sample gives approximately 90,000 distinct CDR3 sequences, over 15% of which show up once; 2.5% to 3.5% is in the top ten. The data were taken from a study of low-dose radiotherapy and immunotherapy resistance in tumors. Study background: Every 2 weeks, cohort 1 got 0.5 Gy, reaching 6.5 Gy to the planning target volume. It was 1 Gy per fraction every two weeks that Cohort 2 received, adding up to 13 Gy over 26 weeks.

The chain combines TRBV5-4 with TRBJ2-1, with 10 nucleotides matching TRBD2. Here the sequenced sample was PBMCs, taken before treatment. The TCR sequence derives from a male donor with prostate cancer. The CDR3 spells CASSYSQRGGNEQFF. CDR3 in DNA: TGTGCCAGCAGCTACTCCCAGCGGGGGGGGAATGAGCAGTTCTTC.